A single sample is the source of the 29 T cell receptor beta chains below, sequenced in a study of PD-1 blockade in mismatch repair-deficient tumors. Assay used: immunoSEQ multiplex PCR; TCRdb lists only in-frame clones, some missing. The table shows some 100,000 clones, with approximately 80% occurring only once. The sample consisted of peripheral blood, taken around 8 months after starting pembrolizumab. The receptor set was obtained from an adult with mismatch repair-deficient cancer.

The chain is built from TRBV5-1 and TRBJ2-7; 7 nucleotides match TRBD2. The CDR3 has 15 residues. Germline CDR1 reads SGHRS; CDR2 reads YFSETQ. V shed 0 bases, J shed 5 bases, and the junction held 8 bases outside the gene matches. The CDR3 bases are TGCGCCAGCAGCTTGGAGCGCGGGAGTATCAACGAGCAGTACTTC. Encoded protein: CASSLERGSINEQYF.

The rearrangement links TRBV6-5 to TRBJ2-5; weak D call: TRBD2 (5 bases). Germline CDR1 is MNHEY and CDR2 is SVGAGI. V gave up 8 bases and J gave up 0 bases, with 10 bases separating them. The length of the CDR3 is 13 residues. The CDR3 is CASAGPYQETQYF. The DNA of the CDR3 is TGTGCCAGCGCGGGCCCCTACCAAGAGACCCAGTACTTC.

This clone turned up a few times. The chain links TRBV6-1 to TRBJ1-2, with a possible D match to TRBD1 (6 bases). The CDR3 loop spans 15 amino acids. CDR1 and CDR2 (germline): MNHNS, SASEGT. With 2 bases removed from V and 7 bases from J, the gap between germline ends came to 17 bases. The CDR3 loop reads CASSEYRTGRFGYTF. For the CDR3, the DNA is TGTGCCAGCAGTGAATATCGCACAGGGAGGTTTGGCTACACCTTC.

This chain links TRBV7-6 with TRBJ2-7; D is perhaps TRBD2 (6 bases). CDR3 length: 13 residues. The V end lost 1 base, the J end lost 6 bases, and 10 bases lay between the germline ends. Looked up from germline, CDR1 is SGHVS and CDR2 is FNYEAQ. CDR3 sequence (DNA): TGTGCCAGCAGCTTAGATGCGGGGCGCGAGCAGTACTTC. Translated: CASSLDAGREQYF.

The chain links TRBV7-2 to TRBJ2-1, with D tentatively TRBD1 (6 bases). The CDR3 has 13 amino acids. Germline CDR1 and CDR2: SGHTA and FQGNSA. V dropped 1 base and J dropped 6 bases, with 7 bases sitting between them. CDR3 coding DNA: TGTGCCAGCAGCTTAGAGGGGGTCAATGAGCAGTTCTTC. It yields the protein CASSLEGVNEQFF.

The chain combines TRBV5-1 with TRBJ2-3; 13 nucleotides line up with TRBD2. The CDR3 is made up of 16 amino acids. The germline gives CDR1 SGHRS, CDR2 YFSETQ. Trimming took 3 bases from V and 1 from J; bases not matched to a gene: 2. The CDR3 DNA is TGCGCCAGCAGCTCCGGACTAGCGGGGGGCACAGATACGCAGTATTTT. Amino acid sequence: CASSSGLAGGTDTQYF.

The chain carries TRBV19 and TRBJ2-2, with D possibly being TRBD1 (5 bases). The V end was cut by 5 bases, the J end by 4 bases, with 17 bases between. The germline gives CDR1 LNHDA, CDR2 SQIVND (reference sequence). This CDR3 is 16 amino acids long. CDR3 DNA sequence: TGTGCCAGTAGTTCAACAGGAACCCGGCTCACCGGGGAGCTGTTTTTT. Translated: CASSSTGTRLTGELFF. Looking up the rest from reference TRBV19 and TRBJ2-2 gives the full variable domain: DGGITQSPKYLFRKEGQNVTLSCEQNLNHDAMYWYRQDPGQGLRLIYYSQIVNDFQKGDIAEGYSVSREKKESFPLTVTSAQKNPTAFYLCASSSTGTRLTGELFFGEGSRLTVL.

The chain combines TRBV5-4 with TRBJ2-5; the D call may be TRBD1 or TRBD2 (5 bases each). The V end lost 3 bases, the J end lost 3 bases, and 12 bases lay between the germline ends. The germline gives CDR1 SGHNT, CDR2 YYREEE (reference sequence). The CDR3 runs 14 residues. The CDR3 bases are TGTGCCAGCAGCTCCCGGGACCTAGAAGAGACCCAGTACTTC. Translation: CASSSRDLEETQYF.

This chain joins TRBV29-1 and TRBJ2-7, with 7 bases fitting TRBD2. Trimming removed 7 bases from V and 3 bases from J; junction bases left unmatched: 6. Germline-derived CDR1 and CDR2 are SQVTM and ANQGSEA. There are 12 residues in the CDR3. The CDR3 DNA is TGCAGCGCGGGGGGAGTTAACTACGAGCAGTACTTC. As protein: CSAGGVNYEQYF.

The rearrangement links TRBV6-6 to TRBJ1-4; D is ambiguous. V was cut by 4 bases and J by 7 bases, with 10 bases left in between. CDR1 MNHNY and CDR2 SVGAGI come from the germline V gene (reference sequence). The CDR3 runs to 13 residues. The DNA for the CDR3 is TGTGCCAGCAGTTGGGCGACGGGTGAAAAACTGTTTTTT. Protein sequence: CASSWATGEKLFF.

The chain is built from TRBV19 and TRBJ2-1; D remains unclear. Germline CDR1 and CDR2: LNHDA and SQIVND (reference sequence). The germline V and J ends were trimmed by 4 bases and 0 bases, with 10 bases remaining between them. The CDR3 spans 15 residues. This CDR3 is CASSTSPSSYNEQFF. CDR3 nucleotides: TGTGCCAGTAGTACGTCCCCGAGCTCCTACAATGAGCAGTTCTTC.

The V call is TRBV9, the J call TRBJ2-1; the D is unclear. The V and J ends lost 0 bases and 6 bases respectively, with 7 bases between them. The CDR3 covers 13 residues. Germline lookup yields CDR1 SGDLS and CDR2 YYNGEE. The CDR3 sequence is CASSVALTNEQFF. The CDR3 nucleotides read TGTGCCAGCAGCGTAGCACTCACCAATGAGCAGTTCTTC.

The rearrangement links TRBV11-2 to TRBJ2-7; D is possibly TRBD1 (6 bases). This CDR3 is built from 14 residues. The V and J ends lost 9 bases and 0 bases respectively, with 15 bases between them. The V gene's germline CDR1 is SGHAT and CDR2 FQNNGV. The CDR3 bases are TGTGCCAGTGACCTACAAGGGGGCTCCTACGAGCAGTACTTC. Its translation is CASDLQGGSYEQYF.

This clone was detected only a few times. The CDR3 region has the DNA TGTGCCTGGAGGGACAAGTTGTTAGGTGGCTACACCTTC. It codes for CAWRDKLLGGYTF. This chain uses TRBV30 with TRBJ1-2; D might be TRBD1 (5 bases). Germline CDR1 and CDR2: GTSNPN and SVGIG (reference sequence). CDR3 length: 13 amino acids. The V and J ends lost 3 bases and 7 bases respectively, with 15 bases between them.

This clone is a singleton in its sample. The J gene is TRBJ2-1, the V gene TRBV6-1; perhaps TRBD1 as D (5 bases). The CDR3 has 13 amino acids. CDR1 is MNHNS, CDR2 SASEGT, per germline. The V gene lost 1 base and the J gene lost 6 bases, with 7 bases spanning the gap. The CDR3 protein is CASSEETANEQFF. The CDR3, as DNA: TGTGCCAGCAGTGAAGAGACAGCCAATGAGCAGTTCTTC.

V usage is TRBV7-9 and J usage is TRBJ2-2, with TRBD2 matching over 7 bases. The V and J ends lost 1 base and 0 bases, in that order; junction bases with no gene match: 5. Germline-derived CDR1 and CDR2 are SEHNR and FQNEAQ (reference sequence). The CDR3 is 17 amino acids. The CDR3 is CASSLGVAGANTGELFF. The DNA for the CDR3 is TGTGCCAGCAGCTTAGGGGTAGCGGGCGCGAACACCGGGGAGCTGTTTTTT.

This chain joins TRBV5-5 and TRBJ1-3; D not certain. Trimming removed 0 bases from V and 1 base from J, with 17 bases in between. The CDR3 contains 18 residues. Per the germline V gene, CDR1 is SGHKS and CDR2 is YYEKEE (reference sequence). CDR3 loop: CASSLDSGQAVSGNTIYF. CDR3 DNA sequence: TGTGCCAGCAGCTTGGATAGTGGTCAGGCAGTTTCTGGAAACACCATATATTTT.

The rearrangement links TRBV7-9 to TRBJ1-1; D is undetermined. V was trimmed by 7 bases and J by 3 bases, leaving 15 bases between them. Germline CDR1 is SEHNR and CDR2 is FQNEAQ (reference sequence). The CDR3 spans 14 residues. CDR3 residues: CASIDESWDTEAFF. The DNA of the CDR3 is TGTGCCAGCATCGACGAGAGCTGGGACACTGAAGCTTTCTTT.

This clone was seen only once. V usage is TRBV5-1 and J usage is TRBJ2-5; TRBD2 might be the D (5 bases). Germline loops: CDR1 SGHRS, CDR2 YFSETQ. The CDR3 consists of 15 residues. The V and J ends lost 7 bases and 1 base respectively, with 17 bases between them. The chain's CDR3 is CASQAEGTFQETQYF. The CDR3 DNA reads TGCGCCAGCCAAGCGGAAGGTACCTTCCAAGAGACCCAGTACTTC.

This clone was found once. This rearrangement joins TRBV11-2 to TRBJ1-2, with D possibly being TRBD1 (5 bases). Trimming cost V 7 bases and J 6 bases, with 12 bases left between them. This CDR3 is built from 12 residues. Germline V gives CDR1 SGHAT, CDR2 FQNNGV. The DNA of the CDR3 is TGTGCCAGCACCCAGGGCCCAAATGGCTACACCTTC. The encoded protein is CASTQGPNGYTF.

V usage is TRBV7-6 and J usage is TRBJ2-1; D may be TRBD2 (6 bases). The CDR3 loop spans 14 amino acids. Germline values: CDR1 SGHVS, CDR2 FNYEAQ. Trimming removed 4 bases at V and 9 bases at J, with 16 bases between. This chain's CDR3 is CASSSGLSHAEQFF. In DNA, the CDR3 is TGTGCCAGCAGCTCGGGACTTTCACACGCTGAGCAGTTCTTC.

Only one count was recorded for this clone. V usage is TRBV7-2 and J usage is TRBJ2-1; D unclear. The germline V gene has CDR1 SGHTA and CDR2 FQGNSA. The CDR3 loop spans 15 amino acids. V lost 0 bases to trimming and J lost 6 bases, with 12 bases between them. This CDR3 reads CASSLALVLGNEQFF. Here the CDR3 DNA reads TGTGCCAGCAGCTTAGCCCTAGTACTTGGCAATGAGCAGTTCTTC.

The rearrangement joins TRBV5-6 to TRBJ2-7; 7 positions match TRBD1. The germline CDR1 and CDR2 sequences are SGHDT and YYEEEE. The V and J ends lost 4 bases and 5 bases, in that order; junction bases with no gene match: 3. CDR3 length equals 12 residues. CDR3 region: CASSLGQHEQYF. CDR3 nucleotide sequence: TGTGCCAGCAGCCTGGGACAGCACGAGCAGTACTTC.

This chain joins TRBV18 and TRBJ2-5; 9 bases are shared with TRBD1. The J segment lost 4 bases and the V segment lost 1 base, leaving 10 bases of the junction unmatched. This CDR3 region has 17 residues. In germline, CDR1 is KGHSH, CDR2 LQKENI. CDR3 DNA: TGTGCCAGCTCACCACAGAACAGGGGGCGGTCAAGAGAGACCCAGTACTTC. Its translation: CASSPQNRGRSRETQYF.

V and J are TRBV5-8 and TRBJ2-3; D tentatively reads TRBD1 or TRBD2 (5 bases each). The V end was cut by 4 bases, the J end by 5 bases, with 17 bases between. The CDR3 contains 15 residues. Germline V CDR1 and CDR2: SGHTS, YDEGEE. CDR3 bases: TGTGCCAGCAGCGACCGGGACGAGTATCGAGATACGCAGTATTTT. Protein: CASSDRDEYRDTQYF.

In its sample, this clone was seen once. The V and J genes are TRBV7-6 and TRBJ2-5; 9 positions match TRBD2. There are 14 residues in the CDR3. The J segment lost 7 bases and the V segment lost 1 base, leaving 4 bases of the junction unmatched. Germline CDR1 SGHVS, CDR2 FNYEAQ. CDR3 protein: CASSLGRAGGTQYF. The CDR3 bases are TGTGCCAGCAGCTTAGGTAGAGCGGGAGGGACCCAGTACTTC.

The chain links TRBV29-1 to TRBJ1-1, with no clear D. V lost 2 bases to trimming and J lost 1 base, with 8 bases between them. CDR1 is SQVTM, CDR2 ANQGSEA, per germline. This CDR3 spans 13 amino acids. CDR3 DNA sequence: TGCAGCGTTGAACCCAGACAGAACACTGAAGCTTTCTTT. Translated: CSVEPRQNTEAFF.

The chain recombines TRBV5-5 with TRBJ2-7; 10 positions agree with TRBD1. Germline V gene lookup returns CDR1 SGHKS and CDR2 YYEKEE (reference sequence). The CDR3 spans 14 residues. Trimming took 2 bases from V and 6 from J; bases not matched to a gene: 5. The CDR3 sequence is CASSFRQGAVEQYF. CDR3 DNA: TGTGCCAGCAGCTTTCGACAGGGGGCGGTCGAGCAGTACTTC.

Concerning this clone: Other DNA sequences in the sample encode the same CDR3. The CDR3 region is CASSSPGGSYNEQFF. The CDR3 DNA reads TGTGCCAGCAGTTCTCCGGGAGGCTCCTACAATGAGCAGTTCTTC. The rearrangement links TRBV27 to TRBJ2-1; 7 bases map to TRBD2. The CDR3 totals 15 residues. The germline V gene has CDR1 MNHEY and CDR2 SMNVEV (reference sequence). The ends lost 4 bases at V and 0 bases at J; junction bases unmatched: 3.